The 16 T cell receptor beta chains given below trace back to one sample, sequenced in a study of vaccination effects on CD4 cells after COVID-19. Sequencing was performed with immunoSEQ multiplex PCR; in TCRdb, only in-frame clones are kept and a portion is missing. The sample has about 22,000 clones, about three quarters seen once; the top ten hold approximately 12%. These TCRs' antigens remain unknown. With the ViraFEST assay, the study expanded antigen-specific CD4+ T cells using viral peptide pools, then sequenced them. Following 10 days of culture, CD4+ T cells were isolated. Sequenced here: CD4+ T cells from PBMCs cultured with HCoV-229E spike peptides, sampled before COVID-19 vaccination. All receptors come from a human donor who received a COVID-19 vaccine.

V is TRBV27 and J is TRBJ2-5; 12 positions match TRBD2. The CDR3 extends over 18 amino acids. Losses at the gene ends were 3 bases for V and 5 bases for J; bases not matched to a gene: 13. Germline V CDR1 and CDR2: MNHEY, SMNVEV (reference sequence). DNA for the CDR3: TGTGCCAGCAGTTTTGGTCTAGCGGGGGGGCAGATCGGGGAGACCCAGTACTTC. The encoded protein is CASSFGLAGGQIGETQYF.

The chain recombines TRBV15 with TRBJ2-2; D is unclear. Trimming cost V 0 bases and J 7 bases, with 6 bases left between them. From germline, CDR1 is LNHNV and CDR2 YYDKDF (reference sequence). The CDR3 runs to 13 residues. The CDR3 sequence is CATSRDGFGELFF. CDR3 in DNA: TGTGCCACCAGCAGAGATGGTTTCGGGGAGCTGTTTTTT.

The chain carries TRBV7-2 and TRBJ2-2, with a tentative D call TRBD1 (6 bases). V was trimmed by 2 bases and J by 4 bases, leaving 11 bases between them. Germline V gene lookup returns CDR1 SGHTA and CDR2 FQGNSA. The CDR3 length is 15 residues. The CDR3 is CASSLTQGSTGELFF. The CDR3 region has the DNA TGTGCCAGCAGCTTAACCCAGGGGTCCACCGGGGAGCTGTTTTTT.

The rearrangement joins TRBV27 to TRBJ2-5; 11 bases are a match to TRBD2. The CDR3 has 19 amino acids. Germline V lookup: CDR1 MNHEY, CDR2 SMNVEV (reference sequence). With 5 bases clipped from V and 1 base from J, the junction kept 15 bases outside the gene matches. For the CDR3, the DNA is TGTGCCAGCAGTCTCGGAACTAGCGGGGGTTTCCCCTCCCAAGAGACCCAGTACTTC. Amino acids: CASSLGTSGGFPSQETQYF.

The J gene is TRBJ1-2, the V gene TRBV18, with no clear D. Germline values: CDR1 KGHSH, CDR2 LQKENI. This CDR3 comprises 16 residues. The ends were cut back, 5 bases at V and 4 bases at J, with 20 bases in the middle. CDR3 sequence: CASSWTLKPTSYGYTF. CDR3 DNA sequence: TGTGCCAGCTCATGGACTTTAAAGCCAACGAGCTATGGCTACACCTTC.

This clone was found a few times. The rearrangement joins TRBV27 to TRBJ2-3, with 8 bases that match TRBD2. Per the germline V gene, CDR1 is MNHEY and CDR2 is SMNVEV (reference sequence). This CDR3 contains 16 residues. V lost 0 bases, J lost 1 base, and 3 bases stayed unmatched. The CDR3 nucleotides read TGTGCCAGCAGTTTATCGAACGGGGGGGGCACAGATACGCAGTATTTT. It specifies CASSLSNGGGTDTQYF.

The count of this clone is one. V usage is TRBV7-9 and J usage is TRBJ2-7; 7 bases align to TRBD2. With V trimmed by 5 bases and J by 7 bases, 11 bases remained unmatched. The CDR3 consists of 14 residues. The germline CDR1 and CDR2 sequences are SEHNR and FQNEAQ (reference sequence). The CDR3 DNA reads as TGTGCCAGCAGCCGTTCGGGCGGGGGAGAAGAGCAGTACTTC. This gives the protein CASSRSGGGEEQYF.

This clone was seen a handful of times. The V call is TRBV6-5, the J call TRBJ1-3, with D perhaps TRBD1 (6 bases). This CDR3 is built from 15 residues. The V and J ends lost 6 bases and 0 bases respectively, with 12 bases between them. In germline, CDR1 is MNHEY, CDR2 SVGAGI. CDR3 residues: CASRGASSSGNTIYF. The CDR3 DNA follows: TGTGCCAGCAGGGGGGCTAGTAGCTCTGGAAACACCATATATTTT.

The rearrangement links TRBV24-1 to TRBJ2-1; 7 nucleotides align to TRBD2. The V segment lost 7 bases and the J segment 3 bases; nucleotides outside the gene matches: 2. Germline lookup yields CDR1 KGHDR and CDR2 SFDVKD. The CDR3 length is 13 residues. The CDR3 is CATRAGDYNEQFF. CDR3 bases: TGTGCCACCAGGGCGGGGGACTACAATGAGCAGTTCTTC.

The V and J genes are TRBV6-5 and TRBJ2-7; tentative D call: TRBD1 (6 bases). CDR1 is MNHEY, CDR2 SVGAGI, per germline. The CDR3 spans 15 residues. The V and J ends lost 0 bases and 2 bases respectively, with 11 bases between them. CDR3 nucleotide sequence: TGTGCCAGCAGTTACTCGCCAGGGGTGGCCTACGAGCAGTACTTC. It codes for CASSYSPGVAYEQYF.

This clone was counted a single time. The same CDR3 arises from other DNA sequences in this sample as well. This chain joins TRBV11-2 and TRBJ2-7; D not certain. V lost 1 base and J 4 bases, leaving 14 bases between the germline ends. CDR3 length: 15 residues. In germline, CDR1 is SGHAT, CDR2 FQNNGV. The CDR3 protein is CASSLVGVGIYEQYF. The CDR3 DNA follows: TGTGCCAGCAGCTTAGTTGGGGTGGGGATTTACGAGCAGTACTTC.

This chain joins TRBV4-1 and TRBJ1-6; a possible D gene is TRBD1 (5 bases). CDR1 is MGHRA and CDR2 is YSYEKL in the germline V gene. The V and J ends lost 0 bases and 8 bases respectively, with 8 bases between them. There are 14 residues in the CDR3. The CDR3 loop reads CASSQDRDYSPLHF. CDR3 coding DNA: TGCGCCAGCAGCCAAGACAGGGATTATTCACCCCTCCACTTT.

The rearrangement joins TRBV4-1 to TRBJ1-1; 8 bases align to TRBD1. The CDR3 spans 14 residues. Trimming removed 3 bases from V and 6 bases from J; junction bases left unmatched: 6. Germline V gene data show CDR1 as MGHRA and CDR2 as YSYEKL. The CDR3 is CASSQQGAHAEAFF. The CDR3 DNA reads TGCGCCAGCAGCCAGCAGGGGGCTCACGCTGAAGCTTTCTTT.

CDR3 sequence: CASSWTSGEYEQYF. The CDR3 DNA reads TGTGCCAGCAGCTGGACTAGCGGGGAATACGAGCAGTACTTC. The chain combines TRBV6-5 with TRBJ2-7, with 12 bases that match TRBD2. V shed 6 bases, J shed 4 bases, and the junction held 4 bases outside the gene matches. The germline V gene encodes CDR1 MNHEY and CDR2 SVGAGI. The CDR3 runs to 14 residues.

The chain has TRBV2 and TRBJ1-2; D is unresolved. The CDR3 length is 14 residues. CDR1 is SNHLY, CDR2 FYNNEI, per germline. Trimming pared 1 base from V and 4 bases from J, leaving 10 bases between. The CDR3 coding sequence is TGTGCCAGCAGTGAAGATCCAGTCGTCTATGGCTACACCTTC. This translates into CASSEDPVVYGYTF. The full variable domain, with the rest looked up from reference TRBV2 and TRBJ1-2, is EPEVTQTPSHQVTQMGQEVILRCVPISNHLYFYWYRQILGQKVEFLVSFYNNEISEKSEIFDDQFSVERPDGSNFTLKIRSTKLEDSAMYFCASSEDPVVYGYTFGSGTRLTVV.

The chain couples TRBV7-8 to TRBJ2-3; D may be TRBD2 (6 bases). CDR3 length: 15 amino acids. Germline CDR1 reads SGHVS; CDR2 reads FQNEAQ. V shed 1 base and J shed 2 bases, with 10 bases lying between them. CDR3: CASSLGQGLTDTQYF. The CDR3 bases are TGTGCCAGCAGCTTAGGGCAGGGACTCACAGATACGCAGTATTTT.